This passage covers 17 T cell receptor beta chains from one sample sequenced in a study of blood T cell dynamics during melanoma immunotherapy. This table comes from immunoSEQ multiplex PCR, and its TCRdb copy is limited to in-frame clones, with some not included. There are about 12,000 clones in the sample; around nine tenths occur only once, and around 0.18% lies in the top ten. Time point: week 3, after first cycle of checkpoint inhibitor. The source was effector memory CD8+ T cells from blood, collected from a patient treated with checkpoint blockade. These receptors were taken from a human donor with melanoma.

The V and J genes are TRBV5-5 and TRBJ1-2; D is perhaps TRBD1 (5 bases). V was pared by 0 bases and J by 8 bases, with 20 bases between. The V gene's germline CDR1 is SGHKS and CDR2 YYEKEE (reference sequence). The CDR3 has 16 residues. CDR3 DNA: TGTGCCAGCAGCTTGGAATGGGACGAGTTAGATAGGGGCTACACCTTC. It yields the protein CASSLEWDELDRGYTF.

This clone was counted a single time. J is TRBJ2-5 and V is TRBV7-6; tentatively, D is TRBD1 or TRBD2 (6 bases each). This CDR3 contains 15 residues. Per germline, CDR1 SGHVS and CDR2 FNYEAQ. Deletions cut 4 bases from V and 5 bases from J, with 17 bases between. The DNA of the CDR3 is TGTGCCAGCAGCTCGGGGGCAGGGGCGTGGGAGACCCAGTACTTC. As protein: CASSSGAGAWETQYF.

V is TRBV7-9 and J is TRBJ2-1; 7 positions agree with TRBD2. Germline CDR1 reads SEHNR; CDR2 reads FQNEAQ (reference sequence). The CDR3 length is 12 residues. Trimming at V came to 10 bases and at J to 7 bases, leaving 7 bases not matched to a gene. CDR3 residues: CATGGRANEQFF. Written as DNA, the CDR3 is TGTGCCACCGGTGGGAGGGCAAATGAGCAGTTCTTC.

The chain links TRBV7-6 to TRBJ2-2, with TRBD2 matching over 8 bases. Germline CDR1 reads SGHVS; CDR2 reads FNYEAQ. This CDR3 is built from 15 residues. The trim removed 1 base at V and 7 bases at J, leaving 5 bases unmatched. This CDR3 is CASSLEREMYGELFF. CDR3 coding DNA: TGTGCCAGCAGCTTAGAGCGGGAGATGTACGGGGAGCTGTTTTTT.

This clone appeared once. Here the CDR3 DNA reads TGTGCCAGCAGTTTTGGATTAGCGGCAGATACGCAGTATTTT. Translation gives CASSFGLAADTQYF. This sequence joins TRBV28 and TRBJ2-3; a possible D gene is TRBD2 (6 bases). Germline lookup yields CDR1 MDHEN and CDR2 SYDVKM. The CDR3 is 14 residues long. V lost 3 bases and J 4 bases, leaving 11 bases between the germline ends.

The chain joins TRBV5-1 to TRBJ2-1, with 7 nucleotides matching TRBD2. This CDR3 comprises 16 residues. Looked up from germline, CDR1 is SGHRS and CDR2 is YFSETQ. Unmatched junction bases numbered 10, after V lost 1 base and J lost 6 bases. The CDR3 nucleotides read TGCGCCAGCAGCTTGTCTCCGGGCAGGGAGGGCAATGAGCAGTTCTTC. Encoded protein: CASSLSPGREGNEQFF.

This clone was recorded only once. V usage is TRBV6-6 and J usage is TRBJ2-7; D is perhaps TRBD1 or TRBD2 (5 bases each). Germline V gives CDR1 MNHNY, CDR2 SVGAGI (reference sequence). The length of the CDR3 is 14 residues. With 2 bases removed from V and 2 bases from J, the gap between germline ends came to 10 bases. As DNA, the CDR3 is TGTGCCAGCAGTTACCGGGACGGTACCTACGAGCAGTACTTC. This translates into CASSYRDGTYEQYF.

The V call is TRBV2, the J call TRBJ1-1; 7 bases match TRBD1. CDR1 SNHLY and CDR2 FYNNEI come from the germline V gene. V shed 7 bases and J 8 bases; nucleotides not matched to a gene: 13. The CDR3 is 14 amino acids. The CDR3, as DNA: TGTGCCAGCACTTGGGACAGTCCGGCGGGGGAAGCTTTCTTT. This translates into CASTWDSPAGEAFF.

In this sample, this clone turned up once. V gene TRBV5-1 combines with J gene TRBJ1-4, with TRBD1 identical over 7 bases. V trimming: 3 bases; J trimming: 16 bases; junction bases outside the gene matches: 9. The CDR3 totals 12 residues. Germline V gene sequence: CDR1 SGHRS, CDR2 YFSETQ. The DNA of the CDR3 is TGCGCCAGCAGCTCGACAGGGAGTATACGGTTTTTT. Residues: CASSSTGSIRFF. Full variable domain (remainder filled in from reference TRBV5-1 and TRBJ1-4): KAGVTQTPRYLIKTRGQQVTLSCSPISGHRSVSWYQQTPGQGLQFLFEYFSETQRNKGNFPGRFSGRQFSNSRSEMNVSTLELGDSALYLCASSSTGSIRFFGSGTQLSVL.

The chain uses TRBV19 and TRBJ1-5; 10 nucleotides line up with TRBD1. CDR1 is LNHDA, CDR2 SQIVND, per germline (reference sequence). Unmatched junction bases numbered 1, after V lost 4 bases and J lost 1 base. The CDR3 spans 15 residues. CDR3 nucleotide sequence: TGTGCCAGTAGTAGGGGACAGGGGAGCAATCAGCCCCAGCATTTT. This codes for CASSRGQGSNQPQHF.

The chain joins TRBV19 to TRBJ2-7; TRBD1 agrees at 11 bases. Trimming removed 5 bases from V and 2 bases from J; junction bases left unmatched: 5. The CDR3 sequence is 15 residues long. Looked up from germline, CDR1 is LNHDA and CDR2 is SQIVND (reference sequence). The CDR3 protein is CASSPGQGETYEQYF. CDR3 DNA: TGTGCCAGTAGTCCGGGACAGGGGGAAACCTACGAGCAGTACTTC.

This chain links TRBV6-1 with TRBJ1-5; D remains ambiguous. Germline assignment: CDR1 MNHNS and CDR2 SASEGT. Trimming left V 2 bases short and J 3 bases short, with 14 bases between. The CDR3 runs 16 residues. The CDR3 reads CASSEPSVHLNQPQHF. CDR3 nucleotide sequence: TGTGCCAGCAGTGAACCGTCAGTACACCTCAATCAGCCCCAGCATTTT.

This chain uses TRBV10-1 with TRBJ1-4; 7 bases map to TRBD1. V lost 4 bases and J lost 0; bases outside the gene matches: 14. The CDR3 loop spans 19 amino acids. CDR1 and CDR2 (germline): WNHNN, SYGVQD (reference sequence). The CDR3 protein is CASSGRGGGLRTTNEKLFF. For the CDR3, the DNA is TGCGCCAGCAGTGGGAGAGGGGGCGGTTTGCGAACAACTAATGAAAAACTGTTTTTT.

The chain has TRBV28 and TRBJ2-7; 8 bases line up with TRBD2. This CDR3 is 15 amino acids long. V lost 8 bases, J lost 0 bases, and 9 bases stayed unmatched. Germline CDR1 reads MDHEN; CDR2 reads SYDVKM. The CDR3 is CASPRIREGSYEQYF. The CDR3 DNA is TGTGCCAGCCCCCGGATCCGGGAGGGCTCCTACGAGCAGTACTTC.

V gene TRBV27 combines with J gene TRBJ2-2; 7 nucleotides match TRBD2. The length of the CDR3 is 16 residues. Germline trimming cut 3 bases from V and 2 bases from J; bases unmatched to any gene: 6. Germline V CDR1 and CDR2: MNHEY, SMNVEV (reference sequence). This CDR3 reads CASSFVSGGNTGELFF. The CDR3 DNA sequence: TGTGCCAGCAGTTTTGTATCGGGGGGTAACACCGGGGAGCTGTTTTTT.

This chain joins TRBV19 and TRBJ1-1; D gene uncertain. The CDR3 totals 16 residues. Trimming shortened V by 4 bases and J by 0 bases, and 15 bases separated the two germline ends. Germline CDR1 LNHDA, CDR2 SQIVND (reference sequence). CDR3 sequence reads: CASSTRLPSMNTEAFF. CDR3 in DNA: TGTGCCAGTAGTACTCGACTGCCTTCCATGAACACTGAAGCTTTCTTT.

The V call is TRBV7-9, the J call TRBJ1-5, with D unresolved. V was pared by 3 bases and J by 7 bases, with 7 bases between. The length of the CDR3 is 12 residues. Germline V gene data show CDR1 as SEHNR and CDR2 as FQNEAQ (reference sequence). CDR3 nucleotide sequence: TGTGCCAGCAGCTTTCGGGAACAGCCCCAGCATTTT. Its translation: CASSFREQPQHF.